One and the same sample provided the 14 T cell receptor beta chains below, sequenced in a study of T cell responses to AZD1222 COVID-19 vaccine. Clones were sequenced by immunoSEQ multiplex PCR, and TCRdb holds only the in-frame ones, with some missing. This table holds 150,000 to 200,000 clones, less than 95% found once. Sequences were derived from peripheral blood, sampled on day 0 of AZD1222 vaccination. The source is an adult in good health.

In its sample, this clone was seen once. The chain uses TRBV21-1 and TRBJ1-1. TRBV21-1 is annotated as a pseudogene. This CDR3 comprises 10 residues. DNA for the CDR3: TGTGCCAGCAGCACCACTGAAGCTTTCTTT. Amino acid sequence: CASSTTEAFF.

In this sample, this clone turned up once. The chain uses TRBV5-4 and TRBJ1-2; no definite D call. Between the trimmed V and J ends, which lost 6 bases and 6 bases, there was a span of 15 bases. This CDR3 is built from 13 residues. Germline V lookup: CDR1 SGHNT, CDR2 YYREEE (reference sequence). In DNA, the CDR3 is TGTGCCAGCACCCCGAGCGCAGACGATGGCTACACCTTC. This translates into CASTPSADDGYTF.

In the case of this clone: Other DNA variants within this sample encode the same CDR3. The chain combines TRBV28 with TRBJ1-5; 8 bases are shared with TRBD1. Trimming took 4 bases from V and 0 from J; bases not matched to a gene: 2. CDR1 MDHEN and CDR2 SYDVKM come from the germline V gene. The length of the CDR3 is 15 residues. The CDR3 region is CASSSGQVSNQPQHF. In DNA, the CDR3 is TGTGCCAGCAGTTCGGGACAGGTTAGCAATCAGCCCCAGCATTTT.

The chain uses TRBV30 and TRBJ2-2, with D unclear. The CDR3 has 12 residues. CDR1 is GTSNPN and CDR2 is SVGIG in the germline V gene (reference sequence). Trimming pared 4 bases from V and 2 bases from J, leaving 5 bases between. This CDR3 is CAWTINTGELFF. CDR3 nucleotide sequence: TGTGCCTGGACTATTAACACCGGGGAGCTGTTTTTT.

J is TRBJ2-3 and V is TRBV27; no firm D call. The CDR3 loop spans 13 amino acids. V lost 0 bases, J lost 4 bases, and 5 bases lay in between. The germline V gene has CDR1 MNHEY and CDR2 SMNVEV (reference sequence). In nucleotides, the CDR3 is TGTGCCAGCAGTTTATCGATGCCAGATACGCAGTATTTT. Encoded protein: CASSLSMPDTQYF.

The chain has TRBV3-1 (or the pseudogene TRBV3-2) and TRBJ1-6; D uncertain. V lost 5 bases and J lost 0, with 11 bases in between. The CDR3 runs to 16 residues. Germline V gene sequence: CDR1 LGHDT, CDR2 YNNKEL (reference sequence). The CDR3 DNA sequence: TGTGCCAGCAGCGCAGCTGGGAGCTCCTATAATTCACCCCTCCACTTT. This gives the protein CASSAAGSSYNSPLHF.

The CDR3 coding sequence is TGTGCCAGCAAAAAAGATTATAGCAATCAGCCCCAGCATTTT. Translating it yields CASKKDYSNQPQHF. This chain uses TRBV2 with TRBJ1-5; no definite D call. Trimming cost V 7 bases and J 0 bases, with 10 bases left between them. The CDR3 has 14 residues. Germline assignment: CDR1 SNHLY and CDR2 FYNNEI.

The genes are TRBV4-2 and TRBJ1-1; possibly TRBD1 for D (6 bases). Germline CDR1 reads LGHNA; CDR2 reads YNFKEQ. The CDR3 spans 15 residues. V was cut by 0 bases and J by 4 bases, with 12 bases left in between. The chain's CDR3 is CASSQEGGRVTEAFF. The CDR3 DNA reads TGTGCCAGCAGCCAAGAGGGGGGGCGCGTCACTGAAGCTTTCTTT.

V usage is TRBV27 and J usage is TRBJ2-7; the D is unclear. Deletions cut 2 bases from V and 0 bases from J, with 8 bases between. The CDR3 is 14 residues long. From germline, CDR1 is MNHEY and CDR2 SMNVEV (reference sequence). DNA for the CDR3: TGTGCCAGCAGTTTAATGGGCAGCTCCTACGAGCAGTACTTC. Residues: CASSLMGSSYEQYF.

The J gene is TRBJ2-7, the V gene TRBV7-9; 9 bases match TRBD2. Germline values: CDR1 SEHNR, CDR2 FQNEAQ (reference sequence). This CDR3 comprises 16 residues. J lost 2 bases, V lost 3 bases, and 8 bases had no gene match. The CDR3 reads CASSFLLAGFTYEQYF. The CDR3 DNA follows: TGTGCCAGCAGCTTTTTACTAGCGGGCTTTACCTACGAGCAGTACTTC.

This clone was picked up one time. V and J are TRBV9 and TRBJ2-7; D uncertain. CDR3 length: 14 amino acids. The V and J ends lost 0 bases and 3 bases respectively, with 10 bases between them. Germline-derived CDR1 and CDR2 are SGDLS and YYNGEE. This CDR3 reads CASSVGGLDYEQYF. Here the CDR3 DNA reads TGTGCCAGCAGCGTAGGTGGGCTTGACTACGAGCAGTACTTC.

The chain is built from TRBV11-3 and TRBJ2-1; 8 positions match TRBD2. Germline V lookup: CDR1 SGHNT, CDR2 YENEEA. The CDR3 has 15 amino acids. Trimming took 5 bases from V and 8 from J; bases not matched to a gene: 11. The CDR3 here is CASSPSGTRVYEQFF. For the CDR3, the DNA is TGTGCCAGCAGCCCATCCGGGACTAGGGTCTATGAGCAGTTCTTC.

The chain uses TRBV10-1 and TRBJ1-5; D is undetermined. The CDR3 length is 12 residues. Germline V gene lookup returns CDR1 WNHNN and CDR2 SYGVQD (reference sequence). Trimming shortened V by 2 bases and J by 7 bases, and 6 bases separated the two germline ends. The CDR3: CASSEAQQPQHF. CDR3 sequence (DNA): TGCGCCAGCAGTGAGGCCCAACAGCCCCAGCATTTT.

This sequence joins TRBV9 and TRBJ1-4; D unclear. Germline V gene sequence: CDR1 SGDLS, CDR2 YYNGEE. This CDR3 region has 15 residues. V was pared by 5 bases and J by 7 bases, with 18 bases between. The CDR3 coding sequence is TGTGCCAGCAGAGCCGGGTCCGGAGAACCTGAAAAACTGTTTTTT. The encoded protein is CASRAGSGEPEKLFF.